The source of this T cell receptor (beta chain) is a study of regulatory T cells in long-lasting Graves disease (TCRdb year 2021). With respect to the entire study: Patients with newly diagnosed Graves' disease had been on antithyroid drugs for under 3 months. A total of 35 or so samples were covered by TCR sequencing, comprising some 13 persistent and around 20 newly diagnosed Graves' disease patients. Patients with persistent Graves' disease were compared with patients with newly diagnosed Graves' disease using TCR sequencing and RNA sequencing of peripheral blood. The study was conducted in China and was registered as a clinical trial.

The library was prepared using multiplex PCR. Sequencing was carried out with an Illumina HiSeq 4000. CDR3 regions were amplified by Arm-PCR with iRepertoire HTBI primers to construct TCR beta libraries. PCR products were gel purified before sequencing. As for how the authors treated the data: Gene usage analysis of CDR3 amino acid clonotypes relied on the 55 to 80 TRBV and about 15 TRBJ segments identified across samples. Filtered high-quality paired reads were merged into contigs using COPE and FqMerger. BLAST was used to align contigs to IMGT TRBV, TRBD and TRBJ reference genes, with CDR3 defined following IMGT. Highly expanded clones were defined as clonotypes with a frequency above 0.1%. Shannon entropy was used to measure repertoire diversity, and the Gini coefficient was used to measure V-J evenness. A clonotype found in more than one individual was treated as public. TCRdb trimmed public reads at Q25 via fastp, called clones via MiXCR and kept in-frame beta chains. All rows with the same CDR3 protein become a single entry with the most common DNA and genes. Clone size and V and J calls follow TCRdb, not the original study. Across this sample there are more than 350,000 distinct CDR3 sequences, with more than 12% seen only once. Around 17% of the sample comes from the top ten.

The paper's findings and limits, for the study overall: Only the TCR beta chain was sequenced and analyzed. Only peripheral blood was studied, because thyroid tissue, the primary lesion, was inaccessible. Persistent patients shared more public clonotypes among themselves (fewer than 3,000) than newly diagnosed patients did (about 970). Lower TCR Shannon entropy and fewer highly expanded clones were observed in persistent Graves' disease patients than in newly diagnosed patients, which suggested clonal expansion. The authors acknowledged the small sample size as a limitation that may reduce accuracy.

This clonotype came up a few times. This receptor's antigen is unknown. No base quality information exists; no much larger clone differs at one position. What the time point label conveys for this sample: newly diagnosed GD, antithyroid drugs for less than 3 months. For both TCR sequencing and RNA sequencing, RNA was extracted from PBMCs using TRIzol. The diagnosis of Graves' disease followed American Thyroid Association guidelines. Recruitment of patients was carried out at an endocrinology department in Xi'an, China. From each patient, approximately 10 milliliters of peripheral blood was collected into an EDTA anticoagulant tube. Ficoll Paque Plus density gradient separation was used to isolate PBMCs, and no further T cell sorting was done. An Agilent 2100 Bioanalyzer and agarose gel were used to check RNA quality, and a NanoDrop 2000 was used to measure RNA concentration. The data also belong to a second study, concerning T cells in Graves' hyperthyroidism and ophthalmopathy. In that second paper, the authors write: Stable Graves' hyperthyroidism was defined as no progression to ophthalmopathy during 18 months of follow-up. Hyperthyroidism patients were aged 18 to 65 years and newly diagnosed, with disease duration of less than 2 months. Exclusion was applied to patients with uncontrolled infections, other autoimmune diseases, pregnancy or lactation. Clinical symptoms, serum thyroxine and TRAb, thyroid ultrasound, and orbital computed tomography formed the basis for the diagnoses. A first-round RT-PCR of the TCR CDR3 used the HTBI primer set with the Qiagen OneStep RT-PCR kit. Most expanded thyroid clonotypes (frequency above 0.001) were also found in blood, which suggests that blood repertoires may mirror thyroid immune responses. A 13 V-J signature model separated ophthalmopathy from stable hyperthyroidism, with approximately 87% sensitivity and 81% to 82% specificity in cross-validation and 80%/75% in testing. During validation, the model predicted progression to ophthalmopathy a median of roughly 7.1 months ahead of onset, with more than 60% sensitivity and 72% to 80% specificity. TCR V-J signatures able to tell the groups apart were searched for in a discovery cohort of around 95 patients, of whom over 40 had Graves' ophthalmopathy and around 56 had stable Graves' hyperthyroidism. Prospective prediction of ophthalmopathy was tested in an independent validation cohort of approximately 18 hyperthyroidism patients and 17 patients who later progressed to ophthalmopathy. The 100 discovery patients were randomly split 7:3 into training and test sets. In addition, the study compared T-cell repertoires in thyroid tissue and in blood from roughly six Graves' hyperthyroidism patients. Following sampling, methimazole starting at 30 mg daily was given to hyperthyroidism patients, and high-dose intravenous methylprednisolone was given to ophthalmopathy patients. Libraries were constructed in a second round of multiplex PCR, after which size selection and purification were carried out. Libraries were sequenced paired-end with 100 bp reads on an Illumina HiSeq2000. SOAPnuke was used to process the raw data, throwing out any read that contained adapters or uncalled bases, had a mean Phred below 15, or lacked an exact constant-primer or identifier match. COPE v1.2.5 was used to merge the high-quality paired reads, and each unique nucleotide sequence was defined as a clonotype. MiTCR v1.1 was used to align the clonotypes against IMGT TRBV, TRBD and TRBJ reference segments. Only V-J combinations with frequency above 0.0001, covering 99% to 99.2% of repertoires, were analysed. The TCS score was defined as the ratio of F50 (clonal expansion) to E x V (chaos), calculated using BLOSUM62-based TCRdist between CDR3 peptides within each V-J. Welch's t-statistics and random forest reduced around 510 V-J features to 13, which were used in a naive Bayes classifier (R e1071). Sample size was not statistically predetermined, and investigators were not blinded to group allocation. The paper describes TCR Vbeta CDR3 sequencing of 135 peripheral blood samples, made up of 43 ophthalmopathy patients, 70 to 80 hyperthyroidism patients and 17 progressor patients.

This sequence originates from a woman aged 25 to 45 with Graves disease. Donor details come from another sample of the same person, matched by shared clones. Sequences were derived from peripheral blood mononuclear cells (PBMCs), sampled at new diagnosis, from a patient treated with antithyroid drugs.

DNA sequence: TGTGCCAGCCTCCATGGTGGGTCAGATTACCGCCCCTACAATGAGCAGTTCTTC. Translated, this is CASLHGGSDYRPYNEQFF. The rearrangement combines TRBV6-2 or TRBV6-3 with TRBJ2-1, with the identity of the D gene unclear. V loses 8 bases, J loses 2 bases, and the germline ends lie 25 bases apart. Reading from cysteine to phenylalanine, the CDR3 counts 18 amino acids. Left in the record is the CDR3 DNA by itself, 54 bases read in frame from the first base. The germline V gene yields MNHEY for CDR1 and SVGEGT for CDR2.